This T cell receptor beta chain was captured by sequencing in a study of blood T cell repertoires in COVID-19. Study-level information: Spain, Italy and the United States supplied samples that represented acute and convalescent COVID-19. PBMCs, B-cell-depleted T cells, or T cells were the source of the cDNA or gDNA that made up the material.

In the authors' workflow: Estimated nucleated cell counts came from reference gene primer amplification. The data were produced by immunoSEQ multiplex PCR, yet TCRdb's version contains in-frame clones alone and is incomplete. V, J and clone size derive from that table, while D and trimming were established from the DNA sequence. The profile shows approximately 92,000 clones, approximately 81% of them singletons. CDR1 is MNHEY, CDR2 SVGAGI, per germline. The CDR3 spans 12 residues. The ends were cut back, 6 bases at V and 7 bases at J, with 10 bases in the middle. Sequencing was carried out using peripheral blood. The receptor was derived from a man aged 55 to 69 with acute or convalescent COVID-19. The chain combines TRBV6-5 with TRBJ2-1; D gene unclear. The chain's CDR3 is CASRRIENEQFF. The CDR3, as DNA: TGTGCCAGCAGGCGGATTGAAAATGAGCAGTTCTTC.